These 7 T cell receptor beta chains came from one sample sequenced in a study of cytomegalovirus exposure and HLA in healthy donors. The PCR contained 60 Vbeta and 13 Jbeta primers. Using immunoSEQ multiplex PCR, the repertoire was profiled, and TCRdb retains in-frame clones only, with some absent. The sample includes some 130,000 clones, over 70% of them seen just once. The sequenced material came from PBMCs. These receptors all stem from a young man in good health and CMV-seronegative.

The rearrangement joins TRBV21-1 to TRBJ1-4. TRBV21-1 is labeled a pseudogene. The CDR3 loop spans 15 amino acids. The CDR3 DNA reads as TGTGCCAGCAGCAAACGGGAAGGACTAAATGAAAAACTGTTTTTT. Protein product: CASSKREGLNEKLFF.

The gene calls are TRBV13 and TRBJ1-4; D is unclear. V lost 3 bases and J lost 0, with 5 bases in between. CDR1 is PRHDT, CDR2 FYEKMQ, per germline (reference sequence). The CDR3 consists of 14 residues. CDR3 loop: CASSLSATNEKLFF. The CDR3 DNA sequence: TGTGCCAGCAGCTTGAGTGCAACTAATGAAAAACTGTTTTTT.

The table lists this clone with a few counts. V gene TRBV6-5 combines with J gene TRBJ1-2; D unresolved. Trimming shortened V by 6 bases and J by 4 bases, and 6 bases separated the two germline ends. The germline gives CDR1 MNHEY, CDR2 SVGAGI. The CDR3 length is 11 residues. The CDR3 reads CASRSRYGYTF. In DNA form, the CDR3 reads TGTGCCAGCAGGAGTCGCTATGGCTACACCTTC.

This sequence joins TRBV19 and TRBJ2-1; D may be TRBD1 (6 bases). Trimming stripped 5 bases from V and 5 bases from J, with 19 bases between. The length of the CDR3 is 16 residues. The germline gives CDR1 LNHDA, CDR2 SQIVND (reference sequence). For the CDR3, the DNA is TGTGCCAGTAGTGCCCACCGGGACATCATCAACAATGAGCAGTTCTTC. It translates to CASSAHRDIINNEQFF. The full variable domain, in which reference TRBV19 and TRBJ2-1 provide the parts outside the CDR3, is DGGITQSPKYLFRKEGQNVTLSCEQNLNHDAMYWYRQDPGQGLRLIYYSQIVNDFQKGDIAEGYSVSREKKESFPLTVTSAQKNPTAFYLCASSAHRDIINNEQFFGPGTRLTVL.

V usage is TRBV5-6 and J usage is TRBJ2-7; possible D gene TRBD1, 5 bases. There are 14 residues in the CDR3. V was pared by 0 bases and J by 4 bases, with 11 bases between. CDR1 is SGHDT, CDR2 YYEEEE, per germline. The CDR3 loop reads CASSLGKGPYEQYF. For the CDR3, the DNA is TGTGCCAGCAGCTTGGGAAAGGGGCCTTACGAGCAGTACTTC.

This CDR3 reads CASNKASGQGLEKLFF. The CDR3, as DNA: TGTGCCAGCAATAAGGCCTCTGGACAGGGTTTAGAAAAACTGTTTTTT. The genes are TRBV28 and TRBJ1-4; 8 bases map to TRBD1. Losses at the gene ends were 7 bases for V and 8 bases for J; bases not matched to a gene: 15. There are 16 residues in the CDR3. The germline V gene has CDR1 MDHEN and CDR2 SYDVKM.

This rearrangement joins TRBV19 to TRBJ2-1; D possibly corresponds to TRBD2 (5 bases). The CDR3 is 12 residues long. Germline CDR1 and CDR2: LNHDA and SQIVND (reference sequence). The V end was cut by 1 base, the J end by 7 bases, with 5 bases between. CDR3 coding DNA: TGTGCCAGTAGTATAGCGGGGAATGAGCAGTTCTTC. Encoded protein: CASSIAGNEQFF.